This TCR beta chain emerged from a study of blood T cell repertoires in COVID-19. The overall study: The cDNA or gDNA used as material had been derived from T cells, B-cell-depleted T cells, or PBMCs.

The authors' processing: Reference gene primer amplification gave estimated nucleated cell counts. Only in-frame clones appear in the TCRdb table, and some are missing; sequencing was by immunoSEQ multiplex PCR. D and trimming were read from the DNA, whereas the V and J calls and clone size are those reported in that table. The sample carries around 170,000 clones, 83% recorded once. The CDR3 totals 19 residues. This sequence joins TRBV21-1 and TRBJ2-1; the table names TRBD2, a call not compared with the DNA. TRBV21-1 is given as a pseudogene. The TCR comes from a woman in her thirties or forties with acute or convalescent COVID-19. Sequencing used peripheral blood. The CDR3 sequence: CASSSSPRDFVGPYNEQFF. CDR3 coding DNA: TGTGCCAGCAGCAGCTCACCCCGGGACTTCGTGGGCCCCTACAATGAGCAGTTCTTC.